What follows is one T cell receptor beta chain and its context. The antigen is not known. This sample is drawn from a study of cytomegalovirus exposure and HLA in healthy donors. Study-wide points: The study listed roughly 160 cytomegalovirus-associated TCR beta chains. Researchers reported that a few CMV-associated chains were confirmed in vitro as CMV antigen-specific.

Here immunoSEQ multiplex PCR was the method, and the copy in TCRdb shows in-frame clones only, minus some. Altogether more than 85,000 clones are present, roughly 89% being singletons, with the ten largest covering under 2%. Trimming shortened V by 5 bases and J by 7 bases, and 12 bases separated the two germline ends. Looked up from germline, CDR1 is SGHTA and CDR2 is FQGNSA. This CDR3 is built from 13 residues. Specimen: PBMCs. The sequence was collected from a woman between 18 and 29 years old in good health and CMV-seronegative. V usage is TRBV7-2 and J usage is TRBJ2-1; D gene unclear. The CDR3 nucleotides are TGTGCCAGCAGCCCCTTACTACGGAATGAGCAGTTCTTC. Translation gives CASSPLLRNEQFF.